Many counts were recorded for the clone carrying this TCR beta chain. Specified time point: sample taken at primary tumor resection. Sequencing covered unsorted whole RNA taken from tumor, nontumor lung or frozen PBMC. Samples were obtained from more than 70 donors, all untreated early-stage non-small cell lung cancer patients. The library protocol tagged each TCR cDNA with a unique molecular identifier. TCRdb re-called the 5' RACE reads through MiXCR, storing one row per CDR3 protein. The table lists over 90,000 distinct CDR3 sequences, under 9% of them singletons. J gave up 10 bases and V 7 bases, and 6 bases lay outside the gene matches. This CDR3 spans 11 amino acids. The germline V gene encodes CDR1 SQVTM and CDR2 ANQGSEA. The record originates from a study of spatial heterogeneity in lung cancer.

This sequence was found in a male donor with early-stage non-small cell lung cancer. The chain is built from TRBV29-1 and TRBJ2-1; 8 bases fit TRBD1. The sample in question was PBMCs, obtained at surgery. CDR3 sequence reads: CSAGQGTEQFF. CDR3 DNA: TGCAGCGCAGGACAGGGAACGGAGCAGTTCTTC.